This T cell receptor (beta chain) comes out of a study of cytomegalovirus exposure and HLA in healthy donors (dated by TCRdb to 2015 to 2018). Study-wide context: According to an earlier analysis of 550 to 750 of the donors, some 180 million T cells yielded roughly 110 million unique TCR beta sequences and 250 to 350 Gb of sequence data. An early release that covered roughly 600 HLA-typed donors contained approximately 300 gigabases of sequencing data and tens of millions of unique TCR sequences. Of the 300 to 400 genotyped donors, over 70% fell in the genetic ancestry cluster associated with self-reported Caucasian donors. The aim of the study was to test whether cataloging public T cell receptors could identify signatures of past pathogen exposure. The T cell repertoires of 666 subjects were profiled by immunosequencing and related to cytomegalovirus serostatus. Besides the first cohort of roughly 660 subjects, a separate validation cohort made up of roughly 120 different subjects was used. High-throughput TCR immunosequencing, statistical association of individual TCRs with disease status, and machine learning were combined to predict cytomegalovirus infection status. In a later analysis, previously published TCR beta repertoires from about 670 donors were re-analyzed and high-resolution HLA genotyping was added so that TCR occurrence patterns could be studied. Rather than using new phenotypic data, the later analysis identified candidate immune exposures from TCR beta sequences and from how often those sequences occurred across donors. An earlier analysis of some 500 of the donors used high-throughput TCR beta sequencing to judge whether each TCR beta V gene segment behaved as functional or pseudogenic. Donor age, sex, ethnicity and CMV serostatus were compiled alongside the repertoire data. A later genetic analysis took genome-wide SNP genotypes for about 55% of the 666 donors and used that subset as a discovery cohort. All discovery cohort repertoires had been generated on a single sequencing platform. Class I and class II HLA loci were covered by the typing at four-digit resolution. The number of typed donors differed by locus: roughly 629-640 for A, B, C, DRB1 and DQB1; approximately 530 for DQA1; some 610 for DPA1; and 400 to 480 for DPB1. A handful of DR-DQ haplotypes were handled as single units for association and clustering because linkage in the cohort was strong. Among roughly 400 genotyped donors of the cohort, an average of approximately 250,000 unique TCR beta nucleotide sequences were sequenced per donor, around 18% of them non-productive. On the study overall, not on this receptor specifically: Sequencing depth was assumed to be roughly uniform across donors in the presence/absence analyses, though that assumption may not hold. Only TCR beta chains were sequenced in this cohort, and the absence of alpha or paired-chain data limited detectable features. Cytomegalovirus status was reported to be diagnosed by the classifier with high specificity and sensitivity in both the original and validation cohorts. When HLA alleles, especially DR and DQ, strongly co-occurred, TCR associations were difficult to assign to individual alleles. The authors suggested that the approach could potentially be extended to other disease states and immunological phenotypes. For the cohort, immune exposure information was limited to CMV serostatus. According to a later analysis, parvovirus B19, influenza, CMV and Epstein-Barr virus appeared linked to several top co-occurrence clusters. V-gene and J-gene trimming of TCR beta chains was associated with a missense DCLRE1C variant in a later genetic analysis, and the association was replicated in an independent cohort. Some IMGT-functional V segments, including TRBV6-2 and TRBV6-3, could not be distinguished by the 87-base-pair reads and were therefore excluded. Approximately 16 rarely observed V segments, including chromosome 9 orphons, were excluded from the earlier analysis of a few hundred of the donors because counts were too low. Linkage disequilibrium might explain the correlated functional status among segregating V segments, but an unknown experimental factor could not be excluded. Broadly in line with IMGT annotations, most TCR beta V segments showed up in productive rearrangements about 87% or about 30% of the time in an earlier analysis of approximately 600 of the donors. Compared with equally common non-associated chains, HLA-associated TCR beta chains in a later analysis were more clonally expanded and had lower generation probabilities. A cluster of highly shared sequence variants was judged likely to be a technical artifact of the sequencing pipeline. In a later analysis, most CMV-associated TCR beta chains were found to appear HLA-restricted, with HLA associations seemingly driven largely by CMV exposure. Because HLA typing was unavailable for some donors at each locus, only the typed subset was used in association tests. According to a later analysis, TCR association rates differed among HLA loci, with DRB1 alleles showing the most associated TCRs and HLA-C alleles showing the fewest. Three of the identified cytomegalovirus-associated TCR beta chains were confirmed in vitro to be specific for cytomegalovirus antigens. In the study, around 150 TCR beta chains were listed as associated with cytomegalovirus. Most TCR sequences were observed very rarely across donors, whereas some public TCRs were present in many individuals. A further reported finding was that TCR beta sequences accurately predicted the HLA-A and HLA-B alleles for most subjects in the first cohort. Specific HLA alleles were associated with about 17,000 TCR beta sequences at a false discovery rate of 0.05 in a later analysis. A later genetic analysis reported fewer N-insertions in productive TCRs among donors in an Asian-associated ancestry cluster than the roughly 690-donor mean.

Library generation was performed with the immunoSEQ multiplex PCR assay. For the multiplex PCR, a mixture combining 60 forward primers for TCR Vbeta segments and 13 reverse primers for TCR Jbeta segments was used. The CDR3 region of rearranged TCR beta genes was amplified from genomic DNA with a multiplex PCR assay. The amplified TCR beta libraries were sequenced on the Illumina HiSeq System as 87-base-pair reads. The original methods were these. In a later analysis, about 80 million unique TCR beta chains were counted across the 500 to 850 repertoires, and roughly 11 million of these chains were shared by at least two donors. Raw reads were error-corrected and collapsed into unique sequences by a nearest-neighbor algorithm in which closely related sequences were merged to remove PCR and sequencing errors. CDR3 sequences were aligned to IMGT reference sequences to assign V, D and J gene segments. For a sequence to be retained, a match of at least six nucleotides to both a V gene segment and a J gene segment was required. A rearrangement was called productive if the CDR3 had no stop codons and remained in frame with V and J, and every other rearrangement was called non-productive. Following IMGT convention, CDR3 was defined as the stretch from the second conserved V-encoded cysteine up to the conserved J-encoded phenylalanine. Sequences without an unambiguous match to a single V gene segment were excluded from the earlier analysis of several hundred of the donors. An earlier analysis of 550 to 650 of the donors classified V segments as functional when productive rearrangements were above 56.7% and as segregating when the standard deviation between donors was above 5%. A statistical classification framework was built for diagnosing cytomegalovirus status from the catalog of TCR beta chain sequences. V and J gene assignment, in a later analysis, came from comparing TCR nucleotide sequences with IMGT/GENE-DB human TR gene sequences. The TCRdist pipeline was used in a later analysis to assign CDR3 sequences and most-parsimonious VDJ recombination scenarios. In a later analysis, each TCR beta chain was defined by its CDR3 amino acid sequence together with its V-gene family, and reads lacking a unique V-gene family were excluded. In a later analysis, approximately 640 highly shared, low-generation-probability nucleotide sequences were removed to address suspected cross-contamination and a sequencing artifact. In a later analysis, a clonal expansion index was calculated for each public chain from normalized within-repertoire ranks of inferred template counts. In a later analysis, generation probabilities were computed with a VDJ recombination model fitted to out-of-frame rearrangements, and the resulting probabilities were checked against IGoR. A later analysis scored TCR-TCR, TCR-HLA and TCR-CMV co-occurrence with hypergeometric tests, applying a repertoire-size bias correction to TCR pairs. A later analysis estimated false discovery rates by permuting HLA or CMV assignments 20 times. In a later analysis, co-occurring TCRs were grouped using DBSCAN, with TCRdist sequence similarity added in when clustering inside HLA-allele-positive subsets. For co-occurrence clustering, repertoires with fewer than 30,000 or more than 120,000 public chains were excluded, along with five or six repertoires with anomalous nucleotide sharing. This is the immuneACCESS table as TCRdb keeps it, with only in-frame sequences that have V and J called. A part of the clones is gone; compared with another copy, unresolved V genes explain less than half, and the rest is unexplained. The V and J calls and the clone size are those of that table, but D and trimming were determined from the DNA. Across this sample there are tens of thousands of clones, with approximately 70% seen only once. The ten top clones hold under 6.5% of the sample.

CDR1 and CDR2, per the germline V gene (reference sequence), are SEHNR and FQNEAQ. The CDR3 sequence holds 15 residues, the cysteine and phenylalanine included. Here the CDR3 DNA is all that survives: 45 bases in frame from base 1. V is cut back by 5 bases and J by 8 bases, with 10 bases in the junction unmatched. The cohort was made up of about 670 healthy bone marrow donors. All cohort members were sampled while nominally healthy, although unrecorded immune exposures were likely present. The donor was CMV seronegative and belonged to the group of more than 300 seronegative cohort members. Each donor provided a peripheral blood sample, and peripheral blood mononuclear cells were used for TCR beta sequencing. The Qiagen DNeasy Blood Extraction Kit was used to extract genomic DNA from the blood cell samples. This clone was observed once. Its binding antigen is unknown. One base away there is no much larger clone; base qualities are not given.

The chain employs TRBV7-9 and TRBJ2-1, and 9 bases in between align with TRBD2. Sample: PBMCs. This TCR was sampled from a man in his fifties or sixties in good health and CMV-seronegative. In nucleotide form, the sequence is TGTGCCAGCAGCCCTGCGGGCGGGGGGGCGGATGAGCAGTTCTTC. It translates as CASSPAGGGADEQFF. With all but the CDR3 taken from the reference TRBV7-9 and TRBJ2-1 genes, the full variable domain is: DTGVSQNPRHKITKRGQNVTFRCDPISEHNRLYWYRQTLGQGPEFLTYFQNEAQLEKSRLLSDRFSAERPKGSFSTLEIQRTEQGDSAMYLCASSPAGGGADEQFFGPGTRLTVL.